The clone carrying this T cell receptor (beta chain) was counted at least ten times. Its target is unknown. RNA transcripts gave rise to amplified TCR beta CDR3 regions. During a first-round RT-PCR of the TCR CDR3, the HTBI primer set was used. TCRdb analysed the multiplex PCR reads with MiXCR anew, one entry per CDR3 protein. Of around 250,000 distinct CDR3 sequences listed, approximately 16% were seen once; the top ten hold around 28%. This entry belongs to a study of T cells in Graves' hyperthyroidism and ophthalmopathy. Study in general: Pretreatment peripheral blood was obtained at initial diagnosis.

Overall study findings and caveats: Clonotypes that were expanded in thyroid above 0.001 mostly appeared in blood too. Separation of ophthalmopathy from stable hyperthyroidism was achieved by a 13 V-J model.

Germline V gene lookup returns CDR1 MNHNS and CDR2 SASEGT. With V trimmed by 6 bases and J by 1 base, 8 bases remained unmatched. The CDR3 sequence is 15 residues long. V usage is TRBV6-1 and J usage is TRBJ2-5, with 7 bases matching TRBD1. This receptor was identified in a young woman with Graves' ophthalmopathy. The sample consisted of blood. The CDR3 sequence is CASSEVQGFQETQYF. CDR3 coding DNA: TGTGCCAGCAGCGAGGTACAGGGGTTCCAAGAGACCCAGTACTTC.